This T cell receptor (beta chain) was recovered during a study of graft-versus-host responses after intestinal transplantation. This CDR3 has 13 residues. Per germline, CDR1 SSHAT and CDR2 FNYEAQ (reference sequence). The protocol was immunoSEQ multiplex PCR, while the TCRdb copy is restricted to in-frame clones and leaves out a portion. The repertoire holds tens of thousands of clones, over 75% seen once, with nearly 0.4% in the top ten. Overall study findings and caveats: Allograft graft-versus-host to host-versus-graft clonal ratios ran high in patients with graft-donor T cell macrochimerism.

Of note for this clone: As yet, its antigen is unknown.

The clonotype comes from a human donor who was the organ donor for an intestinal transplant. This chain links TRBV7-7 with TRBJ2-2; tentative D call: TRBD2 (6 bases). The source material was unstimulated CD4+ T cells sorted from spleen or lymph node cells, sampled before transplant. In DNA form, the CDR3 reads TGTGCTAGCGGTAGCACGAACACCGGGGAGCTGTTTTTT. Amino acid sequence: CASGSTNTGELFF.